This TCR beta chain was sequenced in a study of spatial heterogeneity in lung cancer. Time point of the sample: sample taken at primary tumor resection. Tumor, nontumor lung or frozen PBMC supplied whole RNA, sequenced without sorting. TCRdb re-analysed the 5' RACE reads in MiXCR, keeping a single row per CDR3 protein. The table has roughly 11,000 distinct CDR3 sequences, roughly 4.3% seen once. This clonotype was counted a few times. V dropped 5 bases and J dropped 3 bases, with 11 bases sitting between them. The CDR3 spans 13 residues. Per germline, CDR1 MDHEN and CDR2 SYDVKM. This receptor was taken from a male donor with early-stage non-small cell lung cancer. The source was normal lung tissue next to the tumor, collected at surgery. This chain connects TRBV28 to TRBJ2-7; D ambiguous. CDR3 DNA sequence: TGTGCCAGCAGTAACGATCCGAGCTACGAGCAGTACTTC. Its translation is CASSNDPSYEQYF. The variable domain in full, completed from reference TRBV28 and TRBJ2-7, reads DVKVTQSSRYLVKRTGEKVFLECVQDMDHENMFWYRQDPGLGLRLIYFSYDVKMKEKGDIPEGYSVSREKKERFSLILESASTNQTSMYLCASSNDPSYEQYFGPGTRLTVT.